A single sample gave rise to the 4 T cell receptor beta chains below, sequenced in a study of beta chain features in type 1 diabetes. Expressed TCRB transcripts were sequenced, since all the RNA that had been isolated was reverse transcribed. Profiled with immunoSEQ multiplex PCR; TCRdb holds only in-frame clones, not every one. The top ten clones hold about 0.045% of a sample with some 500,000 clones, 10% to 12% of them seen once. The specimen sequenced was naive CD4+ T cells from blood. Every receptor here comes from a woman aged 18-30 years in good health.

This clone was counted between two and nine times. The J gene is TRBJ2-5, the V gene TRBV5-1; 7 bases are a match to TRBD1. The germline gives CDR1 SGHRS, CDR2 YFSETQ. The CDR3 covers 14 residues. V gave up 4 bases and J gave up 2 bases; unmatched junction bases: 5. This chain's CDR3 is CASSPPGQQETQYF. The CDR3 DNA follows: TGCGCCAGCAGCCCCCCGGGACAGCAAGAGACCCAGTACTTC.

This clone was counted only a few times. This sequence joins TRBV7-9 and TRBJ2-3, with no clear D. V dropped 1 base and J dropped 6 bases, with 8 bases sitting between them. Germline CDR1 is SEHNR and CDR2 is FQNEAQ (reference sequence). The CDR3 loop spans 13 amino acids. CDR3 DNA: TGTGCCAGCAGCTTAGGGGCCGTTGATACGCAGTATTTT. Residues: CASSLGAVDTQYF. The full variable domain, completed using reference TRBV7-9 and TRBJ2-3, is DTGVSQNPRHKITKRGQNVTFRCDPISEHNRLYWYRQTLGQGPEFLTYFQNEAQLEKSRLLSDRFSAERPKGSFSTLEIQRTEQGDSAMYLCASSLGAVDTQYFGPGTRLTVL.

This clone appeared a few times. V and J are TRBV29-1 and TRBJ2-1; D gene ambiguous. This CDR3 region has 14 residues. The V end was cut by 2 bases, the J end by 5 bases, with 13 bases between. Germline CDR1 is SQVTM and CDR2 is ANQGSEA. This chain's CDR3 is CSVELAVAHNEQFF. The CDR3 DNA follows: TGCAGCGTTGAACTTGCAGTGGCGCACAATGAGCAGTTCTTC.

This sequence joins TRBV15 and TRBJ2-7, with D possibly TRBD1 on 6 matching bases. CDR3 length: 15 residues. Germline V lookup: CDR1 LNHNV, CDR2 YYDKDF (reference sequence). Trimming took 0 bases from V and 5 from J, leaving 14 bases between them. CDR3 nucleotides: TGTGCCACCAGCAGAGACGGACAGCGGCTTCACGAGCAGTACGTC. This gives the protein CATSRDGQRLHEQYV.